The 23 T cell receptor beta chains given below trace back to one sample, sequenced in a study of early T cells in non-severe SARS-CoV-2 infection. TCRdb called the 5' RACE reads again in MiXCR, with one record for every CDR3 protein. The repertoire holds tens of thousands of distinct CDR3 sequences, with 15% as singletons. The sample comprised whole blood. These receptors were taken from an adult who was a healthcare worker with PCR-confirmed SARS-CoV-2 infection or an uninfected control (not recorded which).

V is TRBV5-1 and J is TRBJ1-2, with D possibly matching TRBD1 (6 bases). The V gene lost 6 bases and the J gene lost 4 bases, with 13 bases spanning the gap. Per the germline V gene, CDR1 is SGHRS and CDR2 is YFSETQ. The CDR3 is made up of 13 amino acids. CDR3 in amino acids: CASTGQGTYGYTF. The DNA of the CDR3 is TGCGCCAGCACTGGGCAGGGGACCTATGGCTACACCTTC.

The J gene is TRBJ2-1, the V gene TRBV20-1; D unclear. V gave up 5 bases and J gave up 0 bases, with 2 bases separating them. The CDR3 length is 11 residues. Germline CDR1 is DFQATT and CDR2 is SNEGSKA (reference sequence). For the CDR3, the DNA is TGCAGTGCTGACTCCTACAATGAGCAGTTCTTC. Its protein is CSADSYNEQFF.

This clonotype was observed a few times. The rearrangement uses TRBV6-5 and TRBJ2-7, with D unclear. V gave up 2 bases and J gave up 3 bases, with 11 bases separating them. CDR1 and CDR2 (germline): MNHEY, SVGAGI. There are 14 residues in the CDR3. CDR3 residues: CASSYRQRGYEQYF. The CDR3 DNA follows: TGTGCCAGCAGTTACCGACAACGCGGCTACGAGCAGTACTTC.

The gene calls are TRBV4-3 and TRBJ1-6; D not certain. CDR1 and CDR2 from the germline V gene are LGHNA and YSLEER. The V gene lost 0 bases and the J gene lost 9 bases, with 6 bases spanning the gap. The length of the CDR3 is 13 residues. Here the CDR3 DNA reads TGCGCCAGCAGCCAAGACCGAGGTTCACCCCTCCACTTT. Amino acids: CASSQDRGSPLHF.

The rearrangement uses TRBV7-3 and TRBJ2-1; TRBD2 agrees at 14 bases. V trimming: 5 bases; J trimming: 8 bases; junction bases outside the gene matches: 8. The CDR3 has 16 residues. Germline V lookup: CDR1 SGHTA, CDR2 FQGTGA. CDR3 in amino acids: CASSPNRLAGGHEQFF. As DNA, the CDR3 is TGTGCCAGCAGCCCAAACCGACTAGCGGGAGGGCATGAGCAGTTCTTC.

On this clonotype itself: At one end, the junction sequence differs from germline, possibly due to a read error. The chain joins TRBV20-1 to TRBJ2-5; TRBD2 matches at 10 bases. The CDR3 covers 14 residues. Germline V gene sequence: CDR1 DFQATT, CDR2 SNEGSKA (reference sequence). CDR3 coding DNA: TGCAGTGCGAGAGAAGCGGGAGGGCCGAAGACCCAGTACTTC. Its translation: CSAREAGGPKTQYF.

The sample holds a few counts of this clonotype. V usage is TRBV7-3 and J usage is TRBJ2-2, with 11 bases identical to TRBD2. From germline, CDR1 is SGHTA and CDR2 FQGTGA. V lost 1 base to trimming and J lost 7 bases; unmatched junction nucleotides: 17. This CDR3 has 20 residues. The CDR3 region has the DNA TGTGCCAGCAGCTTAAATACCCCCACTAGCGGGAGTGAGACGGGCGGGGAGCTGTTTTTT. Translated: CASSLNTPTSGSETGGELFF. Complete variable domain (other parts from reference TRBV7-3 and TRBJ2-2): GAGVSQTPSNKVTEKGKYVELRCDPISGHTALYWYRQSLGQGPEFLIYFQGTGAADDSGLPNDRFFAVRPEGSVSTLKIQRTERGDSAVYLCASSLNTPTSGSETGGELFFGEGSRLTVL.

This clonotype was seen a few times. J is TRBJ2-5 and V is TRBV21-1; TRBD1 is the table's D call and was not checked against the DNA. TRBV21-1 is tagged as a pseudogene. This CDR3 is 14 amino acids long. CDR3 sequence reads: CASSMSRREETQYF. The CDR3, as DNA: TGTGCCAGCAGCATGTCCCGGCGGGAGGAGACCCAGTACTTC.

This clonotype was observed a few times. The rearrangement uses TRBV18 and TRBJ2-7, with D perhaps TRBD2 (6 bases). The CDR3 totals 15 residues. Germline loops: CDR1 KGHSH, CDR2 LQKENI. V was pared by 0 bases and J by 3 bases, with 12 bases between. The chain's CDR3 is CASSPPGGLNYEQYF. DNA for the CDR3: TGTGCCAGCTCACCACCCGGGGGTCTAAACTACGAGCAGTACTTC.

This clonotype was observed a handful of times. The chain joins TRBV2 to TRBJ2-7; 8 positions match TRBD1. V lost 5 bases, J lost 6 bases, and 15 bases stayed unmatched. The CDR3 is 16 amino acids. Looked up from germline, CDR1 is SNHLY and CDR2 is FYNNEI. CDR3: CASSRDAGTGRVEQYF. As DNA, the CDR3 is TGTGCCAGCAGTCGAGACGCCGGGACAGGCCGGGTCGAGCAGTACTTC. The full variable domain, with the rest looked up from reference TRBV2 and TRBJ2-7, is EPEVTQTPSHQVTQMGQEVILRCVPISNHLYFYWYRQILGQKVEFLVSFYNNEISEKSEIFDDQFSVERPDGSNFTLKIRSTKLEDSAMYFCASSRDAGTGRVEQYFGPGTRLTVT.

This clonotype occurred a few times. CDR3 in amino acids: CASSQETGMLHEQYF. The CDR3 coding sequence is TGTGCCAGCAGCCAAGAGACAGGGATGTTACACGAGCAGTACTTC. The J gene is TRBJ2-7, the V gene TRBV14; 7 nucleotides line up with TRBD1. CDR1 SGHDN and CDR2 FVKESK come from the germline V gene. The CDR3 is 15 amino acids. Trimming cost V 0 bases and J 5 bases; bases outside gene matches: 7.

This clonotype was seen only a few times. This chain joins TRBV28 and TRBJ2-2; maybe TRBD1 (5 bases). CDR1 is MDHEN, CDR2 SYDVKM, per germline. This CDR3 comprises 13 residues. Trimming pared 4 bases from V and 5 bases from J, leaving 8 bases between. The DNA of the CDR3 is TGTGCCAGCAGTTCAGGGAAAACCGGGGAGCTGTTTTTT. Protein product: CASSSGKTGELFF.

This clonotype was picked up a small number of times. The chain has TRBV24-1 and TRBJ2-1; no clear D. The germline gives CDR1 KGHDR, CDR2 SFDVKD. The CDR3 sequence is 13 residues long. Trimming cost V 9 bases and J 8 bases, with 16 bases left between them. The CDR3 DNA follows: TGTGCCACCGCGGCCGGGCCTGGGGATGAGCAGTTCTTC. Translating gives CATAAGPGDEQFF.

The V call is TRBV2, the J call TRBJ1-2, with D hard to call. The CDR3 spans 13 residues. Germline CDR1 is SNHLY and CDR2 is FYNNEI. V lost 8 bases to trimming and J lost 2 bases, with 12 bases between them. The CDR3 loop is CASGAGNNYGYTF. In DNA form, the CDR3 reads TGTGCCAGCGGAGCGGGGAACAACTATGGCTACACCTTC.

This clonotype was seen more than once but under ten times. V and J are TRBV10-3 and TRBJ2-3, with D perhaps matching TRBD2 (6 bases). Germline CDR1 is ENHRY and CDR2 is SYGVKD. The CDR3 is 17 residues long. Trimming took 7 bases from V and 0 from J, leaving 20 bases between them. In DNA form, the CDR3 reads TGTGCCATCACTAGCGTTCTCACATCCACTAGCACAGATACGCAGTATTTT. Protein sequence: CAITSVLTSTSTDTQYF.

CDR3 protein: CASGGVSYEQYF. The CDR3 DNA sequence: TGTGCCAGCGGCGGGGTCTCCTACGAGCAGTACTTC. The rearrangement uses TRBV28 and TRBJ2-7, with a weak D call TRBD2 (6 bases). This CDR3 is 12 amino acids long. Trimming removed 8 bases from V and 0 bases from J, with 8 bases in between. Per the germline V gene, CDR1 is MDHEN and CDR2 is SYDVKM.

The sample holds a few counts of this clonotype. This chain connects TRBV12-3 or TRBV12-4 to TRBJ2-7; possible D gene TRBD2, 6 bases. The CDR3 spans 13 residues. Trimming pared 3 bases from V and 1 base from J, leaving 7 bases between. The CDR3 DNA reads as TGTGCCAGCAGTTTCGGGGGATCCTACGAGCAGTACTTC. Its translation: CASSFGGSYEQYF.

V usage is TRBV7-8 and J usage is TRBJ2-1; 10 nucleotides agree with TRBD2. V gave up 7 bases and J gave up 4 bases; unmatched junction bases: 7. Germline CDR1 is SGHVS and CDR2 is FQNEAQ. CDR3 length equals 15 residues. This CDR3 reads CASMSRTSGYNEQFF. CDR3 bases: TGTGCCAGCATGTCTCGGACTAGCGGTTACAATGAGCAGTTCTTC.

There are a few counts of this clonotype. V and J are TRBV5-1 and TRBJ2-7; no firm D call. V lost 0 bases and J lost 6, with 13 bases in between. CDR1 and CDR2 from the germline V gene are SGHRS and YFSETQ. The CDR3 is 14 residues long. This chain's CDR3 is CASSLVQRSREQYF. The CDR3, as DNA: TGCGCCAGCAGCTTGGTGCAACGATCACGCGAGCAGTACTTC.

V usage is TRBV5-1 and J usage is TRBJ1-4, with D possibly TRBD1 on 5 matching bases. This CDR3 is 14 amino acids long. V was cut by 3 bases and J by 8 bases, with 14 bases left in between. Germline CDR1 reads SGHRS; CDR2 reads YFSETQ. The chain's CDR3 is CASSSRVSSEKLFF. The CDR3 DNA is TGCGCCAGCAGCTCCAGGGTATCATCCGAAAAACTGTTTTTT. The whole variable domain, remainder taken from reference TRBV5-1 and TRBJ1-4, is KAGVTQTPRYLIKTRGQQVTLSCSPISGHRSVSWYQQTPGQGLQFLFEYFSETQRNKGNFPGRFSGRQFSNSRSEMNVSTLELGDSALYLCASSSRVSSEKLFFGSGTQLSVL.

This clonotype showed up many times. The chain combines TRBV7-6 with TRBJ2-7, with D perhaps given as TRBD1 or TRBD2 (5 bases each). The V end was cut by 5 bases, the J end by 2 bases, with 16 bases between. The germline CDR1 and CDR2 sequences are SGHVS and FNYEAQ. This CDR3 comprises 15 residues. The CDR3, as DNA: TGTGCCAGCAGCCCTACCGGGACGCTTACCTACGAGCAGTACTTC. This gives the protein CASSPTGTLTYEQYF.

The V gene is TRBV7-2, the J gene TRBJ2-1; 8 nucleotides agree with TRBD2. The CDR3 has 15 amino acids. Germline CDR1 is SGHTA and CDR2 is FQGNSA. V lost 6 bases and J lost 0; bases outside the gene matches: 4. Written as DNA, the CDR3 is TGTGCCAGCAGAGTGAGCGGGAGCTCCTACAATGAGCAGTTCTTC. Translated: CASRVSGSSYNEQFF.

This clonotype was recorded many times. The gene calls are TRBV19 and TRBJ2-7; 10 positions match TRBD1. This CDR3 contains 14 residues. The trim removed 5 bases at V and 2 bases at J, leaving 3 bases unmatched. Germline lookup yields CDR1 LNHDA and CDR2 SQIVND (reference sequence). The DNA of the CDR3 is TGTGCCAGTAGTCCCGGGACAGGGGCCTACGAGCAGTACTTC. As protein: CASSPGTGAYEQYF.